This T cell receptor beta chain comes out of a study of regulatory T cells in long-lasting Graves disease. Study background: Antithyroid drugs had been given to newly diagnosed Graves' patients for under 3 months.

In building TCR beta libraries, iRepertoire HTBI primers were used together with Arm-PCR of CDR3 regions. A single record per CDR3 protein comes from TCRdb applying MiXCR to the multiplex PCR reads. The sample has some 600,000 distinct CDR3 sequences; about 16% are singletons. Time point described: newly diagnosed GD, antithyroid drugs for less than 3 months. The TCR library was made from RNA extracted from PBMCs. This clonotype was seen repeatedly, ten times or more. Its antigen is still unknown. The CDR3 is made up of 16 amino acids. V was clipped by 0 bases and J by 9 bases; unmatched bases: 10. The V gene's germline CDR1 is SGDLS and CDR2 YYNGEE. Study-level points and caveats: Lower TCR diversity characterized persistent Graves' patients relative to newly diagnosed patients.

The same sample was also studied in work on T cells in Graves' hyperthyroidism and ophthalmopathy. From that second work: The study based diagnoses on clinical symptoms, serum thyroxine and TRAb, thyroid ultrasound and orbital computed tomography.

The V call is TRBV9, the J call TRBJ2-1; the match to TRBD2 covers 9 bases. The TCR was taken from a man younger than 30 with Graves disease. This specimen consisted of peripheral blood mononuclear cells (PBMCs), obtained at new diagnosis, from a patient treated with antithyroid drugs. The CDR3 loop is CASSVAEREARVEQFF. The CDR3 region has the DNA TGTGCCAGCAGCGTAGCTGAGCGGGAGGCCAGAGTTGAGCAGTTCTTC.